This is a list of T cell receptor beta chains from one sample in a study of T cell changes during pregnancy in multiple sclerosis. The data were produced by immunoSEQ multiplex PCR, yet TCRdb's version contains in-frame clones alone and is incomplete. The repertoire holds about 40,000 clones, roughly 87% seen once, with 0.45% to 0.65% in the top ten. The sequencing here drew on CD4+ T cells from peripheral blood mononuclear cells, taken in the first trimester of pregnancy. The receptors originated from a female donor with multiple sclerosis, enrolled in a pregnancy study. Each CDR3 is given with its conserved first and last residue. The D gene is left open where the match is weak. Clone size appears in some rows only: once, few, many, or a class for an expanded clone.

TRBD2 | 16 | TRBJ2-7 | . | TRBV10-3 | TGTGCCATCAGTTCACAAAGCGGGGGGGCTTTAGGGGAGCAGTACTTC | CAISSQSGGALGEQYF
. | 12 | TRBJ2-3 | once | TRBV7-2 | TGTGCCAGCAGCTTATATTCGGATACGCAGTATTTT | CASSLYSDTQYF
. | 12 | TRBJ2-5 | . | TRBV5-1 | TGCGCCAGCAGCTCCAACCAAGAGACCCAGTACTTC | CASSSNQETQYF
TRBD1 | 15 | TRBJ2-7 | . | TRBV30 | TGTGCCTGGAGTAGGTTGGGACAGGGTTCCAACGAGCAGTACTTC | CAWSRLGQGSNEQYF
. | 17 | TRBJ1-3 | . | TRBV7-8 | TGTGCCAGCAGCTTAGGGCGCCTTCTAGCCTCTGGAAACACCATATATTTT | CASSLGRLLASGNTIYF
. | 14 | TRBJ1-4 | . | TRBV27 | TGTGCCAGCAGTTTATTGGGAGTTGGCGAAAAACTGTTTTTT | CASSLLGVGEKLFF
. | 17 | TRBJ2-2 | . | TRBV5-1 | TGCGCCAGCAGGAAGGGGGGGATCAAACCGAACACCGGGGAGCTGTTTTTT | CASRKGGIKPNTGELFF
. | 14 | TRBJ2-7 | . | TRBV7-2 | TGTGCCAGCAGCTCCGGGACACCTGTACGGGAGCAGTACTTC | CASSSGTPVREQYF
. | 22 | TRBJ1-5 | . | TRBV5-1 | TGCGCCAGCAGCTTGGTAAGGCTCAGGACTAGCTCGGATGGGCCACACTCTCAGCCCCAGCATTTT | CASSLVRLRTSSDGPHSQPQHF
TRBD2 | 15 | TRBJ2-1 | . | TRBV6-5 | TGTGCCAGCAGTTCACAGCGGGGGGGCTACAATGAGCAGTTCTTC | CASSSQRGGYNEQFF
TRBD2 | 14 | TRBJ2-1 | . | TRBV27 | TGTGCCAGCAGTTTGCTAGCGGGGCAGGTTGAGCAGTTCTTC | CASSLLAGQVEQFF
TRBD2 | 13 | TRBJ2-7 | . | TRBV7-9 | TGTGCCAGCAGCTTAAATCGGGGGGTCAGCGTGTACTTC | CASSLNRGVSVYF
. | 14 | TRBJ1-1 | . | TRBV9 | TGTGCCAGCAGCGTAGAGCAGGGTGGCTCTGAAGCTTTCTTT | CASSVEQGGSEAFF
. | 10 | TRBJ1-1 | once | TRBV20-1 | TGCAGTGCTAGAGACGGTGAAGCTTTCTTT | CSARDGEAFF
TRBD1 | 18 | TRBJ2-3 | . | TRBV18 | TGTGCCAGCTCACCACTCAGCGGACAGGGAATGGGCACAGATACGCAGTATTTT | CASSPLSGQGMGTDTQYF
. | 16 | TRBJ1-2 | . | TRBV7-9 | TGTGCCAGCAGCTCCCGCCTAGACCCTCAAGTACTTGGCTACACCTTC | CASSSRLDPQVLGYTF
. | 18 | TRBJ2-5 | . | TRBV13 | TGTGCCAGCAGCTTATCCCAACTTTGGGGCTCGGTGGGGGAGACCCAGTACTTC | CASSLSQLWGSVGETQYF
. | 14 | TRBJ2-7 | . | TRBV2 | TGTGCCAGCAGTCGCGGACAGATGACTTACGAGCAGTACTTC | CASSRGQMTYEQYF
TRBD1 | 15 | TRBJ1-1 | . | TRBV5-1 | TGCGCCAGCAGCCCTGGGACAGCACTAAACACTGAAGCTTTCTTT | CASSPGTALNTEAFF
TRBD1 | 20 | TRBJ2-6 | . | TRBV6-1 | TGTGCCAGCAGTGACGAGCACCCCGGGACAGGATCCTCTGGGGCCAACGTCCTGACTTTC | CASSDEHPGTGSSGANVLTF
TRBD1 | 12 | TRBJ1-2 | once | TRBV30 | TGTGCCTGGTCGGGACAGAACTATGGCTACACCTTC | CAWSGQNYGYTF
. | 15 | TRBJ1-6 | . | TRBV6-5 | TGTGCCAGCAGTTACGACAGGCTTGGGAATTCACCCCTCCACTTT | CASSYDRLGNSPLHF
TRBD1 | 15 | TRBJ2-7 | . | TRBV6-1 | TGTGCCAGCAGTGAACTGGGACAGGGCCCCTACGAGCAGTACTTC | CASSELGQGPYEQYF
TRBD1 | 13 | TRBJ1-5 | . | TRBV18 | TGTGCCAGCTCACCGACAGGGGATCAGCCCCAGCATTTT | CASSPTGDQPQHF
. | 15 | TRBJ2-7 | . | TRBV7-2 | TGTGCCAGCAGCCGCGGGGAAGAGGACCTCTGGGAGCAGTACTTC | CASSRGEEDLWEQYF
. | 13 | TRBJ2-7 | . | TRBV29-1 | TGCAGCGTTGAAGGACAGGAGCGCTACGAGCAGTACTTC | CSVEGQERYEQYF
. | 14 | TRBJ2-1 | . | TRBV5-1 | TGCGCCAGCAGCCCCACCGCGGGGAACAATGAGCAGTTCTTC | CASSPTAGNNEQFF
. | 14 | TRBJ1-2 | . | TRBV6-5 | TGTGCCAGCAGTTACTCCACCGGCGGATATGGCTACACCTTC | CASSYSTGGYGYTF
TRBD2 | 14 | TRBJ2-1 | few | TRBV10-1 | TGCGCCAGCACCCCAGGGACTACGCCGTCGGAGCAGTTCTTC | CASTPGTTPSEQFF
. | 13 | TRBJ1-2 | medium-sized | TRBV19 | TGTGCCTCCAGGCGGGGATTAAACTATGGCTACACCTTC | CASRRGLNYGYTF
TRBD1 | 14 | TRBJ2-2 | . | TRBV2 | TGTGCCAGCAGGGACAGGGTGGGAGCCGGGGAGCTGTTTTTT | CASRDRVGAGELFF
. | 15 | TRBJ1-1 | . | TRBV5-1 | TGCGCCAGCAGCTTGGGGCAACAGGGTACCACTGAAGCTTTCTTT | CASSLGQQGTTEAFF
TRBD1 | 18 | TRBJ2-7 | . | TRBV7-2 | TGTGCCAGCAGCTTAGTACAGGGGATTCCCTTAAAGGCCTACGAGCAGTACTTC | CASSLVQGIPLKAYEQYF
. | 14 | TRBJ1-2 | . | TRBV10-3 | TGTGCCATCAGTGAGTTTACGGGTTCTAACGGCTACACCTTC | CAISEFTGSNGYTF
TRBD1 | 16 | TRBJ1-2 | . | TRBV7-9 | TGTGCCAGCAGCTTAGTAGCCGGGACAGGGGGGTATGGCTACACCTTC | CASSLVAGTGGYGYTF
. | 13 | TRBJ1-2 | . | TRBV2 | TGTGCCAGCAGTGCAGGGGTCACCTATGGCTACACCTTC | CASSAGVTYGYTF
TRBD1 | 14 | TRBJ2-7 | . | TRBV6-5 | TGTGCCAGCAGTGGGGACAGGGTGAGCTACGAGCAGTACTTC | CASSGDRVSYEQYF
TRBD2 | 15 | TRBJ2-2 | . | TRBV11-2 | TGTGCCGGCACCCCTAGCGGGAGTGGCACCGGGGAGCTGTTTTTT | CAGTPSGSGTGELFF
TRBD2 | 16 | TRBJ2-7 | . | TRBV7-2 | TGTGCCAGCAGCTTAGCGCCGGGACTAGGCGCCTACGAGCAGTACTTC | CASSLAPGLGAYEQYF
TRBD2 | 17 | TRBJ2-1 | . | TRBV10-3 | TGTGCCATCAGTGACTTGACTAGCGGGAGCCCCTACAATGAGCAGTTCTTC | CAISDLTSGSPYNEQFF
. | 15 | TRBJ2-3 | few | TRBV5-1 | TGCGCCAGCAGCTTGGAGACACCTAGCACAGATACGCAGTATTTT | CASSLETPSTDTQYF